This T cell receptor (beta chain) derives from a study of T cell responses to AZD1222 COVID-19 vaccine. The repertoire was sequenced with immunoSEQ multiplex PCR; TCRdb's copy has only in-frame clones and lacks some. This table has 80,000 to 90,000 clones, 90% appearing once. There are 15 residues in the CDR3. Trimming took 0 bases from V and 2 from J, leaving 10 bases between them. The germline V gene encodes CDR1 SGDLS and CDR2 YYNGEE. This receptor was taken from an adult who received the AZD1222 COVID-19 vaccine. The source was peripheral blood, collected 28 days after the second AZD1222 dose. The V and J genes are TRBV9 and TRBJ2-3; tentative D call: TRBD1 (5 bases). The CDR3 nucleotides are TGTGCCAGCAGCGTAGGGGCAGGGTCCACAGATACGCAGTATTTT. Protein: CASSVGAGSTDTQYF.